What follows describes a single T cell receptor beta chain. Its antigen has not been determined. No much larger clonotype is one base removed from it; base qualities were not supplied. This sample was included in a study of cytomegalovirus exposure and HLA in healthy donors (TCRdb year 2017). For the wider study: The roughly 650 repertoires of the first cohort and the roughly 120 validation repertoires were produced on the same platform, according to a later analysis. A separate validation cohort of approximately 130 different subjects was used in addition to the roughly 700-subject first cohort. The study combined high-throughput TCR immunosequencing, statistical association of individual TCRs with disease status, and machine learning to predict cytomegalovirus infection status. The aim of the study was to test whether cataloging public T cell receptors could identify signatures of past pathogen exposure.

The CDR3 runs 14 residues from the cysteine to the phenylalanine. Of all the DNA, just the CDR3 is kept, 42 bases in frame from base 1. CDR1 SNHLY and CDR2 FYNNEI are derived from the germline V gene. V and J are trimmed by 7 bases and 0 bases, and the gene matches miss 5 bases of the junction. The donors belonged to the validation cohort of about 120 subjects, which was separate from the roughly 670-subject first cohort. The investigation overall reported the following: In the study, around 160 TCR beta chains were listed as associated with cytomegalovirus. The classifier was reported to diagnose cytomegalovirus status with high specificity and sensitivity in both the original cohort and the validation cohort. In a later analysis, TCRs clustered in the first cohort were found to also tend to co-occur in the 120 or so validation repertoires, with 94% of cluster scores above 0. In vitro tests confirmed that a few of the cytomegalovirus-associated TCR beta chains recognize cytomegalovirus antigens. According to the authors, the approach could potentially be generalized to other disease states and immunological phenotypes. A later analysis lacked HLA typing for the validation cohort, so it scored co-occurrence in that cohort across all 110 or so repertoires. Most TCR sequences were seen in very few donors, while some public TCRs were found in many individuals.

The library was generated by the immunoSEQ multiplex PCR assay. As for the original processing: A statistical classification framework was built to diagnose cytomegalovirus status from the catalog of TCR beta chain sequences. TCRdb re-hosts the immuneACCESS table, in-frame sequences only. Its copies lack some clones; in the studies checked, an unresolved V gene accounts for under half of them, and the cause for the rest is not known. That table supplies the V and J calls and clone size; D and trimming were determined from the DNA. Within this sample are under 250,000 clones, with 75% to 95% of them counted one time only. The top ten constitute approximately 0.99% of the sample.

The sample comprised PBMCs. The clonotype originates from a woman between 18 and 30 years old in good health and CMV-seronegative. The chain joins TRBV2 to TRBJ2-5; TRBD2 lines up with 7 middle nucleotides. The CDR3 protein is CASNSGINQETQYF. The bases are TGTGCCAGCAACAGCGGGATAAACCAAGAGACCCAGTACTTC.